The rows below give T cell receptor beta chains drawn from one sample of a study of cytomegalovirus exposure and HLA in healthy donors. Measured with immunoSEQ multiplex PCR; TCRdb has only the in-frame clones, and not every one. The sample includes more than 95,000 clones, less than 80% of them seen just once. Sequencing was carried out using PBMCs. The receptors were gathered from a man aged 40-55 years in good health and CMV-seropositive. The CDR3 runs from the conserved cysteine through the conserved F or W. Fields, in order: J gene, D gene, V gene, clone size, CDR3 protein, CDR3 DNA. D genes are given only for firm matches. Expanded clones are given a class, and other clones once, few, many or no size at all.

j_call: TRBJ1-2
d_call: .
v_call: TRBV27
clone_size: .
cdr3_aa: CASSFDFGYGYTF
cdr3_nt: TGTGCCAGCAGTTTCGACTTTGGCTATGGCTACACCTTC

j_call: TRBJ2-7
d_call: TRBD2
v_call: TRBV4-1
clone_size: few
cdr3_aa: CASSDPTGGSYEQYF
cdr3_nt: TGCGCCAGCAGTGATCCAACGGGAGGGTCCTACGAGCAGTACTTC

j_call: TRBJ2-7
d_call: .
v_call: TRBV10-3
clone_size: .
cdr3_aa: CAISEYSEQYF
cdr3_nt: TGTGCCATCAGTGAGTACAGCGAGCAGTACTTC

j_call: TRBJ1-1
d_call: .
v_call: TRBV27
clone_size: .
cdr3_aa: CASSLRGSRSGENTEAFF
cdr3_nt: TGTGCCAGCAGCCTCCGAGGCTCCAGATCGGGAGAGAACACTGAAGCTTTCTTT

j_call: TRBJ1-5
d_call: TRBD1
v_call: TRBV27
clone_size: .
cdr3_aa: CASSPTGGWQPQHF
cdr3_nt: TGTGCCAGCAGTCCCACAGGGGGCTGGCAGCCCCAGCATTTT

j_call: TRBJ2-1
d_call: TRBD2
v_call: TRBV9
clone_size: .
cdr3_aa: CASSVDWLAGVNEQFF
cdr3_nt: TGTGCCAGCAGCGTAGATTGGCTAGCGGGAGTCAATGAGCAGTTCTTC

j_call: TRBJ1-2
d_call: TRBD1
v_call: TRBV4-3
clone_size: .
cdr3_aa: CASGRQGDYGYTF
cdr3_nt: TGCGCCAGCGGGAGACAGGGAGACTATGGCTACACCTTC

j_call: TRBJ2-5
d_call: .
v_call: TRBV7-3
clone_size: .
cdr3_aa: CASSFVYQETQYF
cdr3_nt: TGTGCCAGCAGTTTTGTCTATCAAGAGACCCAGTACTTC

j_call: TRBJ1-1
d_call: .
v_call: TRBV7-3
clone_size: .
cdr3_aa: CASSSARVSNTEAFF
cdr3_nt: TGTGCCAGCAGCTCTGCGAGAGTATCGAACACTGAAGCTTTCTTT

j_call: TRBJ2-3
d_call: TRBD1
v_call: TRBV2
clone_size: .
cdr3_aa: CASSRTGVGDTQYF
cdr3_nt: TGTGCCAGCAGCCGGACAGGGGTGGGGGATACGCAGTATTTT

j_call: TRBJ1-4
d_call: TRBD1
v_call: TRBV6-1
clone_size: .
cdr3_aa: CASTTGLATNEKLFF
cdr3_nt: TGTGCCAGTACGACAGGGTTGGCAACTAATGAAAAACTGTTTTTT

j_call: TRBJ1-5
d_call: .
v_call: TRBV28
clone_size: .
cdr3_aa: CASRSDISNQPQHF
cdr3_nt: TGTGCCAGCAGATCCGACATAAGCAATCAGCCCCAGCATTTT

j_call: TRBJ2-2
d_call: TRBD1
v_call: TRBV10-2
clone_size: .
cdr3_aa: CASSESIQGAGTGELFF
cdr3_nt: TGCGCCAGCAGTGAGTCCATACAGGGGGCCGGCACCGGGGAGCTGTTTTTT

j_call: TRBJ1-1
d_call: .
v_call: TRBV4-1
clone_size: few
cdr3_aa: CASSRQENTEAFF
cdr3_nt: TGCGCCAGCAGCCGACAGGAGAACACTGAAGCTTTCTTT

j_call: TRBJ2-5
d_call: TRBD1
v_call: TRBV7-2
clone_size: .
cdr3_aa: CASCIGTGQETQYF
cdr3_nt: TGTGCCAGCTGTATAGGGACAGGACAAGAGACCCAGTACTTC

j_call: TRBJ2-1
d_call: TRBD2
v_call: TRBV29-1
clone_size: .
cdr3_aa: CSVGLAGYNEQFF
cdr3_nt: TGCAGCGTTGGGCTAGCGGGGTACAATGAGCAGTTCTTC

j_call: TRBJ2-5
d_call: TRBD1
v_call: TRBV12-5
clone_size: few
cdr3_aa: CASGPTGTGGGETQYF
cdr3_nt: TGTGCTAGTGGACCTACGGGGACAGGGGGCGGCGAGACCCAGTACTTC

j_call: TRBJ2-7
d_call: TRBD1
v_call: TRBV6-1
clone_size: .
cdr3_aa: CASSRQGRSYEQYF
cdr3_nt: TGTGCCAGCAGTCGACAGGGGCGATCCTACGAGCAGTACTTC

j_call: TRBJ1-1
d_call: .
v_call: TRBV2
clone_size: .
cdr3_aa: CASSWATEAFF
cdr3_nt: TGTGCCAGCAGTTGGGCCACTGAAGCTTTCTTT

j_call: TRBJ2-3
d_call: TRBD2
v_call: TRBV5-4
clone_size: .
cdr3_aa: CASSLGGAGGFQDTQYF
cdr3_nt: TGTGCCAGCAGCTTGGGGGGAGCGGGAGGGTTTCAAGATACGCAGTATTTT